This T cell receptor (beta chain) came from a study of human T cells and chemical hapten exposure. Study observations and caveats: Sensitizing to DPC left TCRs with a frequency above 1 in 1000 unaltered.

This clonotype showed up just a few times. The antigen remains undetermined. TCRdb analysed the RACE reads with MiXCR anew, one entry per CDR3 protein. The sample lists a few hundred thousand distinct CDR3 sequences; about 5% were seen once. The CDR3 runs 14 residues. Trimming removed 11 bases at V and 5 bases at J, with 21 bases between. Germline V gene lookup returns CDR1 ENHRY and CDR2 SYGVKD. The time point denotes: pre-sensitization, week 0. The treatment is: therapeutic diphenylcyclopropenone sensitization with weekly scalp DPC. The sequences come from whole blood, collected in connection with sensitization to the hapten diphenylcyclopropenone (DPC). This rearrangement joins TRBV10-3 to TRBJ1-2; D might be TRBD1 (5 bases). The sequence was collected from a woman between 18 and 29 years old with alopecia areata. Some clones in this sample may be carry-over from other donors' samples. The CDR3 nucleotides are TGTGCCTCGTCCAGTGGGGGTGAAGGTTATGGCTACACCTTC. It yields the protein CASSSGGEGYGYTF.